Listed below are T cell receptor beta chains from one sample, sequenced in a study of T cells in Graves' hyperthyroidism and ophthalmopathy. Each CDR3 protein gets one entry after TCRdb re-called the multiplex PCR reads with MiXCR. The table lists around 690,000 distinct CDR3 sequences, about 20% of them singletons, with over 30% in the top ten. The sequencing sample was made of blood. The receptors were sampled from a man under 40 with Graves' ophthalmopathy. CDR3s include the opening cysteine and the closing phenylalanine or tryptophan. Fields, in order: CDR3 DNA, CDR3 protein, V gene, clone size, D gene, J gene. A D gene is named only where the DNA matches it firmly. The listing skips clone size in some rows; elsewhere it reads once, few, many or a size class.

cdr3_nt: TGTGCCAGCAGTGAATTGGGGTATGGCTACACCTTC
cdr3_aa: CASSELGYGYTF
v_call: TRBV6-1
clone_size: few
d_call: .
j_call: TRBJ1-2

cdr3_nt: TGTGCCAGCAGCTTGCTACAGGGTGGTGGAAACACCATATATTTT
cdr3_aa: CASSLLQGGGNTIYF
v_call: TRBV7-2
clone_size: few
d_call: .
j_call: TRBJ1-3

cdr3_nt: TGTGCCAGCAGTTTATCGGGGGGCCGAAATCAGCCCCAGCATTTT
cdr3_aa: CASSLSGGRNQPQHF
v_call: TRBV28
clone_size: many
d_call: .
j_call: TRBJ1-5

cdr3_nt: TGCAGTGCTAGAGAGGGAACAGGGAGCCTCTACGAGCAGTACTTC
cdr3_aa: CSAREGTGSLYEQYF
v_call: TRBV20-1
clone_size: .
d_call: .
j_call: TRBJ2-7

cdr3_nt: TGTGCCAGCAGTCCGGGGGACACCAAGCAGTTCTTC
cdr3_aa: CASSPGDTKQFF
v_call: TRBV12-3/TRBV12-4
clone_size: .
d_call: .
j_call: TRBJ2-1

cdr3_nt: TGTGCCAGCAGCTTATTAGGGGCCACAGATACGCAGTATTTT
cdr3_aa: CASSLLGATDTQYF
v_call: TRBV11-3
clone_size: many
d_call: .
j_call: TRBJ2-3

cdr3_nt: TGTGCCAGCAGTTATACCAGGACGCTTTACGAGCAGTACTTC
cdr3_aa: CASSYTRTLYEQYF
v_call: TRBV6-2/TRBV6-3
clone_size: .
d_call: .
j_call: TRBJ2-7

cdr3_nt: TGTGCCAGCGAGACAGAACCAAAAAAAGCTTTCTTT
cdr3_aa: CASETEPKKAFF
v_call: TRBV6-1
clone_size: .
d_call: .
j_call: TRBJ1-1

cdr3_nt: TGCAGCGTTGCCCCAACACAGGGGGCAGGGGAGCAGTACTTC
cdr3_aa: CSVAPTQGAGEQYF
v_call: TRBV29-1
clone_size: .
d_call: TRBD1
j_call: TRBJ2-7

cdr3_nt: TGTGCCAGCAGCCCTCCAGATAGGAGCGGGAGGGTCCCAGTATATGAGCAGTTCTTC
cdr3_aa: CASSPPDRSGRVPVYEQFF
v_call: TRBV28
clone_size: .
d_call: TRBD2
j_call: TRBJ2-1

cdr3_nt: TGTGCCTGGAATCTGGGACAGGGGGTCGGGGAGCTGTTTTTT
cdr3_aa: CAWNLGQGVGELFF
v_call: TRBV30
clone_size: few
d_call: TRBD1
j_call: TRBJ2-2

cdr3_nt: TGTGCCAGCAGCCAGCCTCCGGGACTAGCGGAATCTCCGGCCTACGAGCAGTACTTC
cdr3_aa: CASSQPPGLAESPAYEQYF
v_call: TRBV11-2
clone_size: .
d_call: TRBD2
j_call: TRBJ2-7

cdr3_nt: TGTGCCAGCAGCGGGGTGACATCGAGCTCCTACGAGCAGTACTTC
cdr3_aa: CASSGVTSSSYEQYF
v_call: TRBV6-1
clone_size: few
d_call: .
j_call: TRBJ2-7

cdr3_nt: TGCAGTGCGAGGAGACTAGCGGGAGAGGGGGAGACCCAGTACTTC
cdr3_aa: CSARRLAGEGETQYF
v_call: TRBV20-1
clone_size: few
d_call: TRBD2
j_call: TRBJ2-5

cdr3_nt: TGTGCCAGCAGCCCACTGGGACTAGCGGGAGGAAGGGGCAAGACCCAGTACTTC
cdr3_aa: CASSPLGLAGGRGKTQYF
v_call: TRBV7-2
clone_size: many
d_call: TRBD2
j_call: TRBJ2-5

cdr3_nt: TGTGCCAGCTCAGTGGAGGGATTGAATGAGCAGTTCTTC
cdr3_aa: CASSVEGLNEQFF
v_call: TRBV18
clone_size: .
d_call: .
j_call: TRBJ2-1

cdr3_nt: TGTGCCAGCAGCTTAGATCGTTGGGACTACGAGCAGTACTTC
cdr3_aa: CASSLDRWDYEQYF
v_call: TRBV11-2
clone_size: many
d_call: .
j_call: TRBJ2-7

cdr3_nt: TGTGCCAGCAGCACCCCCAGTGGACTAGCGGGCGCACTTAGCTCCTACGAGCAGTACTTC
cdr3_aa: CASSTPSGLAGALSSYEQYF
v_call: TRBV7-2
clone_size: few
d_call: TRBD2
j_call: TRBJ2-7

cdr3_nt: TGTGCCAGCAGTTACGAAACACAGGAGTATAAGCAGTACTTC
cdr3_aa: CASSYETQEYKQYF
v_call: TRBV6-2/TRBV6-3
clone_size: .
d_call: .
j_call: TRBJ2-7

cdr3_nt: TGTGCCAGCACCCGCGGTGGGGGCGCTAGGACAGATACGCAGTATTTT
cdr3_aa: CASTRGGGARTDTQYF
v_call: TRBV7-9
clone_size: many
d_call: .
j_call: TRBJ2-3